The 16 T cell receptor beta chains given below trace back to one sample, sequenced in a study of blood T cell repertoires in COVID-19. Clones were read by immunoSEQ multiplex PCR, and TCRdb kept only the in-frame ones, dropping some. This repertoire shows 250,000 or so clones, about 80% found once; its top ten account for about 8.1%. Sample: peripheral blood. These receptors all stem from an older man with acute or convalescent COVID-19.

This chain links TRBV18 with TRBJ2-2; D gene ambiguous. Trimming removed 0 bases at V and 0 bases at J, with 5 bases between. Germline V CDR1 and CDR2: KGHSH, LQKENI. The CDR3 is made up of 15 amino acids. In nucleotides, the CDR3 is TGTGCCAGCTCACCACCGACACCGAACACCGGGGAGCTGTTTTTT. Protein product: CASSPPTPNTGELFF.

The chain carries TRBV7-8 and TRBJ1-5, with D uncertain. Trimming took off 1 base at V and 3 bases at J, with 7 bases between the two ends. This CDR3 spans 14 amino acids. CDR1 is SGHVS, CDR2 FQNEAQ, per germline. CDR3 nucleotide sequence: TGTGCCAGCAGCTTAGACAGCTACAATCAGCCCCAGCATTTT. Translation: CASSLDSYNQPQHF. Complete variable domain (other parts from reference TRBV7-8 and TRBJ1-5): GAGVSQSPRYKVAKRGQDVALRCDPISGHVSLFWYQQALGQGPEFLTYFQNEAQLDKSGLPSDRFFAERPEGSVSTLKIQRTQQEDSAVYLCASSLDSYNQPQHFGDGTRLSIL.

J is TRBJ2-1 and V is TRBV5-1, with no clear D. The CDR3 is 16 amino acids. V shed 0 bases and J shed 2 bases, with 12 bases lying between them. Germline assignment: CDR1 SGHRS and CDR2 YFSETQ. CDR3 sequence: CASSLVPGSAYNEQFF. As DNA, the CDR3 is TGCGCCAGCAGCTTGGTTCCAGGATCGGCCTACAATGAGCAGTTCTTC.

CDR3 bases: TGTGCCAGCAGCCTGACAGTTTATGGCTACACCTTC. Protein product: CASSLTVYGYTF. This chain uses TRBV2 with TRBJ1-2, with D possibly matching TRBD1 (5 bases). CDR1 is SNHLY, CDR2 FYNNEI, per germline. V was shortened by 6 bases and J by 5 bases, with 10 bases between the two germline ends. The CDR3 is made up of 12 amino acids.

This chain uses TRBV29-1 with TRBJ1-1; D is possibly TRBD1 (6 bases). This CDR3 comprises 11 residues. Germline loops: CDR1 SQVTM, CDR2 ANQGSEA. The ends were cut back, 8 bases at V and 11 bases at J, with 18 bases in the middle. Here the CDR3 reads CSPLYGQRAFF. The CDR3 DNA sequence: TGCAGCCCATTATACGGACAGAGGGCTTTCTTT. Combining the CDR3 with reference TRBV29-1 and TRBJ1-1 gives the whole variable domain SAVISQKPSRDICQRGTSLTIQCQVDSQVTMMFWYRQQPGQSLTLIATANQGSEATYESGFVIDKFPISRPNLTFSTLTVSNMSPEDSSIYLCSPLYGQRAFFGQGTRLTVV.

The chain couples TRBV9 to TRBJ2-1; D ambiguous. Per germline, CDR1 SGDLS and CDR2 YYNGEE. V was pared by 0 bases and J by 3 bases, with 7 bases between. The CDR3 has 14 residues. This chain's CDR3 is CASSVGSSYNEQFF. The CDR3 DNA sequence: TGTGCCAGCAGCGTAGGTAGCAGCTACAATGAGCAGTTCTTC.

The chain uses TRBV5-1 and TRBJ2-3; 7 bases map to TRBD2. J was trimmed by 0 bases and V by 3 bases; bases with no gene match: 7. The germline V gene encodes CDR1 SGHRS and CDR2 YFSETQ. CDR3 length: 16 residues. This CDR3 reads CASSSLGRVSTDTQYF. DNA for the CDR3: TGCGCCAGCAGCTCCCTGGGGAGGGTAAGCACAGATACGCAGTATTTT.

The chain couples TRBV6-1 to TRBJ2-1; possibly TRBD2 for D (5 bases). Germline values: CDR1 MNHNS, CDR2 SASEGT. The CDR3 runs to 13 residues. Trimming removed 2 bases at V and 15 bases at J, with 17 bases between. CDR3 loop: CASSEQGTTRGFF. The CDR3 coding sequence is TGTGCCAGCAGTGAACAAGGAACAACTAGAGGGTTCTTC.

The chain recombines TRBV2 with TRBJ2-3, with TRBD2 identical over 8 bases. The germline V gene encodes CDR1 SNHLY and CDR2 FYNNEI. The CDR3 extends over 14 amino acids. The junction had 3 bases not matched to a gene; V was cut back by 7 bases and J by 0 bases. The CDR3 DNA reads as TGTGCCAGCACGGCGGGAGGTAGCACAGATACGCAGTATTTT. This gives the protein CASTAGGSTDTQYF. The variable domain in full, with the rest retrieved from reference TRBV2 and TRBJ2-3, is EPEVTQTPSHQVTQMGQEVILRCVPISNHLYFYWYRQILGQKVEFLVSFYNNEISEKSEIFDDQFSVERPDGSNFTLKIRSTKLEDSAMYFCASTAGGSTDTQYFGPGTRLTVL.

The chain combines TRBV6-5 with TRBJ2-7; 8 positions agree with TRBD1. The ends lost 7 bases at V and 3 bases at J; junction bases unmatched: 5. The length of the CDR3 is 13 residues. Germline CDR1 reads MNHEY; CDR2 reads SVGAGI. Here the CDR3 DNA reads TGTGCCAGCACCCGGACAGGGCACTACGAGCAGTACTTC. It specifies CASTRTGHYEQYF.

The V and J genes are TRBV7-6 and TRBJ2-7; D perhaps matches TRBD1 (5 bases). The V gene lost 1 base and the J gene lost 4 bases, with 14 bases spanning the gap. Germline V gives CDR1 SGHVS, CDR2 FNYEAQ. This CDR3 region has 15 residues. Written as DNA, the CDR3 is TGTGCCAGCAGCTTAGGCCCAGGGTCCCGGTACGAGCAGTACTTC. The encoded protein is CASSLGPGSRYEQYF.

The chain couples TRBV5-1 to TRBJ2-2; 14 bases are shared with TRBD2. Germline loops: CDR1 SGHRS, CDR2 YFSETQ. J lost 5 bases, V lost 0 bases, and 3 bases had no gene match. CDR3 length: 17 residues. This chain's CDR3 is CASSLGTSGRRTGELFF. Here the CDR3 DNA reads TGCGCCAGCAGCTTGGGGACTAGCGGGAGGAGGACCGGGGAGCTGTTTTTT.

V gene TRBV5-1 combines with J gene TRBJ1-6, with 8 nucleotides matching TRBD1. J was trimmed by 5 bases and V by 2 bases; bases with no gene match: 6. The CDR3 has 16 amino acids. Per germline, CDR1 SGHRS and CDR2 YFSETQ. This CDR3 is CASSFSPTGDNSPLHF. For the CDR3, the DNA is TGCGCCAGCAGCTTTTCTCCGACAGGGGATAATTCACCCCTCCACTTT.

This clone was observed once. The V and J genes are TRBV3-1 (or the pseudogene TRBV3-2) and TRBJ2-7; D gene ambiguous. From germline, CDR1 is LGHDT and CDR2 YNNKEL (reference sequence). Trimming removed 1 base from V and 0 bases from J, with 7 bases in between. The CDR3 contains 14 residues. The CDR3 DNA reads as TGTGCCAGCAGCCAAGGACGGGTCTCCTACGAGCAGTACTTC. Translated, it gives CASSQGRVSYEQYF.

The chain uses TRBV10-2 and TRBJ2-7; TRBD1 matches 12 bases. The CDR3 length is 13 residues. In germline, CDR1 is WSHSY, CDR2 SAAADI. J lost 7 bases, V lost 6 bases, and 4 bases had no gene match. The CDR3 nucleotides read TGCGCCAGCAGCCGGGACAGGGGGCTTGAGCAGTACTTC. It yields the protein CASSRDRGLEQYF.

The chain employs TRBV25-1 and TRBJ2-3; 7 bases fit TRBD1. V was pared by 5 bases and J by 0 bases, with 8 bases of the junction left unmatched. Germline V gene lookup returns CDR1 MGHDK and CDR2 SYGVNS. CDR3 size: 16 residues. CDR3 sequence: CASSLGQTTSTDTQYF. DNA for the CDR3: TGTGCCAGCAGTCTGGGACAGACAACTAGCACAGATACGCAGTATTTT.